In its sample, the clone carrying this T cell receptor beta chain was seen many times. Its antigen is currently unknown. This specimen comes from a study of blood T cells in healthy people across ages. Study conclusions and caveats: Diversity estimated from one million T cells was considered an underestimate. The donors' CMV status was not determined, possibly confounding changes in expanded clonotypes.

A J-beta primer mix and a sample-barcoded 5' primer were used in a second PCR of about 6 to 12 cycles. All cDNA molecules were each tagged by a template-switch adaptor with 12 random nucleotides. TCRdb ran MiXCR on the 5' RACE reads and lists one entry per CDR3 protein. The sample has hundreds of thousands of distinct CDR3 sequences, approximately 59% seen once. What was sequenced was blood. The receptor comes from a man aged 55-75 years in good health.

The CDR3 coding sequence is TGTGCCAGCAGTGCTACTCCCGGGACAGGGGTAGGTGGCTACACCTTC. As protein: CASSATPGTGVGGYTF. This chain connects TRBV27 to TRBJ1-2; TRBD1 matches at 10 bases. In germline, CDR1 is MNHEY, CDR2 SMNVEV (reference sequence). The CDR3 is 16 residues long. Trimming at V came to 5 bases and at J to 7 bases, leaving 13 bases not matched to a gene.